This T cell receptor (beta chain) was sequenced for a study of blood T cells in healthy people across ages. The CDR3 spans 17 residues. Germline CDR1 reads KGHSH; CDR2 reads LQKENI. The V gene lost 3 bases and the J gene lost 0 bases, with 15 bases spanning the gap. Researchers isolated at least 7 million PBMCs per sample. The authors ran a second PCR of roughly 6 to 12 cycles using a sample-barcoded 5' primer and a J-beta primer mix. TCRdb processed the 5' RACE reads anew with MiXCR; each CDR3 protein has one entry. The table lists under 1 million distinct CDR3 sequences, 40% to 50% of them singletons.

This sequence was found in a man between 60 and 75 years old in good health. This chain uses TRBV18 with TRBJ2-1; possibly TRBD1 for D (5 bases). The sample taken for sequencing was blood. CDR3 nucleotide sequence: TGTGCCAGCTCACCGCTGGACATTCTTTCCTCCTACAATGAGCAGTTCTTC. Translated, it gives CASSPLDILSSYNEQFF.